The rows below give T cell receptor beta chains drawn from one sample of a study of cytomegalovirus exposure and HLA in healthy donors. Libraries were prepared by immunoSEQ multiplex PCR; TCRdb keeps only in-frame clonotypes and omits some of them. The sample holds roughly 120,000 clones; more than 75% are singletons and the top ten take around 3.6%. Sequenced input: PBMCs. These receptors were taken from a man in his forties in good health and CMV-seronegative. The CDR3 runs from the conserved cysteine through the conserved F or W. The order of the fields is J gene, clone size, D gene, V gene, CDR3 DNA, CDR3 protein. D genes are given only for firm matches. Not all rows give a size; the values are once, few, many and, for expanded clones, a class.

TRBJ2-3 . . TRBV18 TGTGCCAGCTCACCAACGGGAGGGACAGATTCGCAGTATTTT CASSPTGGTDSQYF
TRBJ2-7 . TRBD1 TRBV5-5 TGTGCCAGCAGTCGGGACAGGGGTGAGCAGTACTTC CASSRDRGEQYF
TRBJ1-3 . . TRBV5-1 TGCGCCAGCAGCCCGACGGATGGACTGTCGAGTGGAAACACCATATATTTT CASSPTDGLSSGNTIYF
TRBJ2-2 . . TRBV27 TGTGCCAGCAGCTCGTTTATGAGGTTGAGGGCCGGGGAGCTGTTTTTT CASSSFMRLRAGELFF
TRBJ1-1 . . TRBV7-6 TGTGCCAACAGCTACCTGACTTCCGGTGGGACTGAAGCTTTCTTT CANSYLTSGGTEAFF
TRBJ1-3 few TRBD1 TRBV25-1 TGTGCCAGCAGTGAATTTGGGACAGCTTTAGGGGGAAACACCATATATTTT CASSEFGTALGGNTIYF
TRBJ2-7 . TRBD1 TRBV7-8 TGTGCCAGCAGCCACTCGGACAGGGCAAACGAGCAGTACTTC CASSHSDRANEQYF
TRBJ1-1 . TRBD1 TRBV4-2 TGTGCCAGCAGCCCCGTTACAGGGGGCATGAACACTGAAGCTTTCTTT CASSPVTGGMNTEAFF
TRBJ2-7 . . TRBV11-1 TGTGCCAGCAGACCCAATCGACAGACCTACGAGCAGTACTTC CASRPNRQTYEQYF
TRBJ1-1 . . TRBV18 TGTGCCAGCTCACCACAGGGGGTTAGGATGAACACTGAAGCTTTCTTT CASSPQGVRMNTEAFF
TRBJ2-7 . . TRBV9 TGTGCCAGCCCGGGGGACTCCTACGAGCAGTACTTC CASPGDSYEQYF
TRBJ1-1 . . TRBV7-3 TGTGCCAGCAGCTTCAACTCGAACACTGAAGCTTTCTTT CASSFNSNTEAFF
TRBJ1-1 . . TRBV6-5 TGTGCCAGCAGTTACTCTGGGCAGAGCACTGAAGCTTTCTTT CASSYSGQSTEAFF
TRBJ2-7 . TRBD2 TRBV9 TGTGCCAGCAGCGTAGGGGGAACTAGCGGGGGGCAAAACGAGCAGTACTTC CASSVGGTSGGQNEQYF
TRBJ1-1 few . TRBV5-1 TGCGCCAGCAGCTTGCTTTCAGTAAACACTGAAGCTTTCTTT CASSLLSVNTEAFF
TRBJ2-7 . TRBD1 TRBV4-1 TGCGCCAGCAGCCAAGATAAGGGGACAGGGAGCTCCTACGAGCAGTACTTC CASSQDKGTGSSYEQYF
TRBJ2-3 . TRBD2 TRBV2 TGTGCCACCAAATCTCGACCGGGACTACCCACAGATACGCAGTATTTT CATKSRPGLPTDTQYF
TRBJ1-3 . . TRBV15 TGTGCCACCAGCCAAGAGGGAAACACCATATATTTT CATSQEGNTIYF
TRBJ1-2 . . TRBV6-5 TGTGCCAGCAGTGCCACAGGGAGAGGTTACACCTTC CASSATGRGYTF
TRBJ1-2 . . TRBV10-1 TGCGCCAGCAGTGAACTGGTCCACACCTTC CASSELVHTF